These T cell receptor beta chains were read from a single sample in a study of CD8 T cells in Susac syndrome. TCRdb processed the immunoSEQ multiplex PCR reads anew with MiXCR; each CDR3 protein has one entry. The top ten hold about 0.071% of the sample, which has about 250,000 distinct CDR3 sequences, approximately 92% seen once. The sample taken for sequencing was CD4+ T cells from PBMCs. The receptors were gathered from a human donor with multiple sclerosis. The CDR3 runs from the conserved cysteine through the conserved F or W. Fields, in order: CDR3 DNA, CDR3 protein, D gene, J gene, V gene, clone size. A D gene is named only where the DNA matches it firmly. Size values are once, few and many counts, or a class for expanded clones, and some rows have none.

TGTGCTAGTGGTTTGGTACGGGGGGCCGGGGAGCTGTTTTTT	CASGLVRGAGELFF	TRBD2	TRBJ2-2	TRBV12-5	few
TGTGCCACCAGCCTGGGACCAAACACAGATACGCAGTATTTT	CATSLGPNTDTQYF	NA	TRBJ2-3	TRBV24-1	NA
TGTGCCAGCCGCGAGGGCGGGAGCTACAATGAGCAGTTCTTC	CASREGGSYNEQFF	TRBD2	TRBJ2-1	TRBV6-6	NA
TGTGCCATCAGTGGTGCAGGGGCAAAGAATACGCAGTATTTT	CAISGAGAKNTQYF	NA	TRBJ2-3	TRBV10-3	NA
TGCGCCAGCAGCTCCGACAGGGGATCTTTCAATGAGCAGTTCTTC	CASSSDRGSFNEQFF	TRBD1	TRBJ2-1	TRBV5-1	NA
TGTGCCAGTGGAAGGGGACAGGGTAAAGATACGCAGTATTTT	CASGRGQGKDTQYF	TRBD1	TRBJ2-3	TRBV27	NA
TGTGCCAGCAGTGAAGCGCTAGGGGGCCCCAGGACCCAGTACTTC	CASSEALGGPRTQYF	TRBD1	TRBJ2-5	TRBV2	NA
TGTGCCAGCAGTGAAGCGCGGGGGGGGGTTCAGCCCCAGCATTTT	CASSEARGGVQPQHF	NA	TRBJ1-5	TRBV6-1	NA
TGTGCCAGCAGTTACGGGGGACCAAGCCGAGTTCGTAATGAGCAGTTCTTC	CASSYGGPSRVRNEQFF	NA	TRBJ2-1	TRBV6-5	NA
TGTGCCAGCAGCGTAGGTTGGGGTGAATCCTACGAGCAGTACTTC	CASSVGWGESYEQYF	NA	TRBJ2-7	TRBV9	NA
TGTGCCAGCAGCTTAACAATGGGGGAAAAACTGTTTTTT	CASSLTMGEKLFF	NA	TRBJ1-4	TRBV7-2	NA
TGTGCCAGCAGTGATTTTCGGGACAGTGGAAACATTCAGTACTTC	CASSDFRDSGNIQYF	TRBD1	TRBJ2-4	TRBV6-1	NA
TGTGCTAGTGGTTTCGCACGGGATGAGCAGTTCTTC	CASGFARDEQFF	NA	TRBJ2-1	TRBV12-5	NA
TGTGCCAGCAGTGACAGTCTCTCTGGAAACACCATATATTTT	CASSDSLSGNTIYF	NA	TRBJ1-3	TRBV25-1	NA
TGTGCCAGCAGTCTACGTTGGGGGGTCACCGGGGAGCTGTTTTTT	CASSLRWGVTGELFF	NA	TRBJ2-2	TRBV7-2	NA
TGTGCCAGCAGCGGAGGGGGCATTCGGGAAAAACTGTTTTTT	CASSGGGIREKLFF	TRBD1	TRBJ1-4	TRBV5-4	NA
TGTGCCAGCAGCCAAGATCCGGCTAGCGGGACCCACAATGAGCAGTTCTTC	CASSQDPASGTHNEQFF	TRBD2	TRBJ2-1	TRBV4-2	once
TGTGCCAGCAGTTTAACGGCTAACCACCCGTCTGGCTACACCTTC	CASSLTANHPSGYTF	NA	TRBJ1-2	TRBV27	once
TGTGCCAGCAGCTTATTAGCGGGGTCCTACGAGCAGTACTTC	CASSLLAGSYEQYF	TRBD2	TRBJ2-7	TRBV11-2	NA
TGTGCCAGCAGTGATGGGACAGTAAGCAATCAGCCCCAGCATTTT	CASSDGTVSNQPQHF	TRBD1	TRBJ1-5	TRBV6-1	NA
TGTGCCAGCAGCGTCGGAACAACTAATGAAAAACTGTTTTTT	CASSVGTTNEKLFF	NA	TRBJ1-4	TRBV5-6	NA
TGTGCCAGCAGCGGTTCGGGGAGGGCCCACAATGAGCAGTTCTTC	CASSGSGRAHNEQFF	TRBD2	TRBJ2-1	TRBV7-3	NA
TGCGCCAGCAGCCCACCGGGACAGGGGGCGCCGAGCCAGGAGACCCAGTACTTC	CASSPPGQGAPSQETQYF	TRBD1	TRBJ2-5	TRBV5-1	NA
TGTGCCAGCAGTGAAGAAGGGGTGTGGACTGAAGCTTTCTTT	CASSEEGVWTEAFF	NA	TRBJ1-1	TRBV2	NA
TGTGCCAGCAGTCAGGCCGGGACTAGCGGGAGTTTGAGGGGCACAGATACGCAGTATTTT	CASSQAGTSGSLRGTDTQYF	TRBD2	TRBJ2-3	TRBV12-3/TRBV12-4	NA
TGTGCCAGCAGCTTGGGGGGCTCGGTGAACACTGAAGCTTTCTTT	CASSLGGSVNTEAFF	NA	TRBJ1-1	TRBV7-9	NA
TGTGCCAGCAGCTTAGGTTCACTCAACACCGGGGAGCTGTTTTTT	CASSLGSLNTGELFF	NA	TRBJ2-2	TRBV7-9	NA
TGCGGTACAGAGTTAAGCTCCTATAATTCACCCCTCCACTTT	CGTELSSYNSPLHF	NA	TRBJ1-6	TRBV20-1	NA
TGTGCCAGCCTCCTCAGGGGAGTGAATTCACCCCTCCACTTT	CASLLRGVNSPLHF	NA	TRBJ1-6	TRBV6-1	NA